Given below is one TCR beta chain in context. RNA was extracted with the RNeasy kit, and a quantity of 0.5 to 1 ug was reverse transcribed using random hexamers. TCRdb independently ran MiXCR on the immunoSEQ multiplex PCR reads; one entry per CDR3 protein. The sample shows over 120,000 distinct CDR3 sequences, approximately 93% of them seen only once. The record originates from a study of CD8 T cells in Susac syndrome. CDR3 length equals 13 residues. V was trimmed by 2 bases and J by 2 bases, leaving 6 bases between them. Germline values: CDR1 KGHSH, CDR2 LQKENI. This rearrangement joins TRBV18 to TRBJ2-5; no reliable D call. This sequence originates from a human donor in good health. Source material: CD4+ T cells from PBMCs. The CDR3 DNA reads TGTGCCAGCTCACCAGGCACTCAAGAGACCCAGTACTTC. Protein: CASSPGTQETQYF.